This T cell receptor beta chain was observed in a study of blood T cell repertoires in COVID-19. The overall study: Samples representing acute and convalescent COVID-19 were sourced from the United States, Italy and Spain. Sources were T cells, B-cell-depleted T cells, or PBMCs; the material itself was cDNA or gDNA.

CDR3 size: 14 residues. Trimming removed 4 bases at V and 5 bases at J, with 12 bases between. Germline CDR1 is SGHRS and CDR2 is YFSETQ. Study processing details: Reference gene primer amplification gave estimated nucleated cell counts. The repertoire was sequenced with immunoSEQ multiplex PCR; TCRdb's copy has only in-frame clones and lacks some. That table furnishes V, J and clone size, whereas the DNA furnished D and trimming. The sample holds 150,000 to 250,000 clones, about 85% seen once. Followed over time, Seattle patients had been enrolled while infection was active. This chain uses TRBV5-1 with TRBJ1-4; the D gene is possibly TRBD1 (5 bases). This TCR came from a woman between 40 and 55 years old with COVID-19, enrolled during active disease. Sequenced: peripheral blood. CDR3 DNA: TGCGCCAGCAGCGTGCTTGGGGGGAATGAAAAACTGTTTTTT. This translates into CASSVLGGNEKLFF.